This T cell receptor (beta chain) was obtained from a study of cytomegalovirus exposure and HLA in healthy donors (dated by TCRdb to the late 2010s). Study-level background: In an earlier analysis of some 610 of the donors, about 260 Gb of sequence data and 100 million or so unique TCR beta sequences from roughly 180 million T cells were reported. About 280 gigabases of sequencing data and around 90 million unique TCR sequences made up an early release that covered approximately 620 HLA-typed donors. The genetic ancestry cluster associated with self-reported Caucasian donors included 70% to 85% of the roughly 400 genotyped donors. The study aimed to test whether cataloging public T cell receptors could reveal signatures of past pathogen exposure. Using immunosequencing, the study profiled T cell repertoires from 640 or so subjects and related those repertoires to cytomegalovirus serostatus. Along with the roughly 670-subject first cohort, a separate validation cohort of some 130 different subjects was used. To predict cytomegalovirus infection status, the study combined high-throughput TCR immunosequencing, statistical association of individual TCRs with disease status, and machine learning. In a later analysis, previously published TCR beta repertoires from about 670 donors were re-analyzed and high-resolution HLA genotyping was added so that TCR occurrence patterns could be studied. In the later analysis, no new phenotypic data were used to find candidate immune exposures; instead, reliance was placed on TCR beta sequences and their occurrence across donors. To decide whether each TCR beta V gene segment behaved as functional or pseudogenic, an earlier analysis of some 540 of the donors relied on high-throughput TCR beta sequencing. Alongside the repertoire data, information on donor age, sex, ethnicity and CMV serostatus was compiled. A later genetic analysis took genome-wide SNP genotypes for about 60% of the roughly 670 donors and used that subset as a discovery cohort. All discovery cohort repertoires had been generated on a single sequencing platform. Both class I and class II loci were covered by HLA typing, at four-digit resolution. The number of donors typed differed by locus, with about 620-630 for A, B, C, DRB1 and DQB1, 522 for DQA1, over 600 for DPA1, and approximately 470 for DPB1. Roughly five DR-DQ haplotypes were handled as single units for association and clustering because linkage in the cohort was strong. Across 300 to 400 genotyped donors of the cohort, an average of about 240,000 unique TCR beta nucleotide sequences per donor were sequenced, and roughly 18% of those sequences were non-productive. General findings and caveats noted by the study authors: A further reported finding was that TCR beta sequences accurately predicted the HLA-A and HLA-B alleles for most subjects in the first cohort. HLA typing was unavailable for some donors at each locus, so association tests used only the typed subset. A few of the identified cytomegalovirus-associated TCR beta chains were confirmed in vitro to be specific for cytomegalovirus antigens. Presence/absence analyses assumed roughly uniform sequencing depth across donors, an assumption that may not hold. Immune exposure information for the cohort was limited to CMV serostatus. While some public TCRs were present in many individuals, most TCR sequences turned up only very rarely across donors. According to a later genetic analysis, donors in an Asian-associated ancestry cluster had fewer N-insertions in productive TCRs than the approximately 610-donor mean. In a later analysis, 16,951 TCR beta sequences were associated with specific HLA alleles at a false discovery rate of 0.05. When HLA alleles, especially DR and DQ, strongly co-occurred, TCR associations were difficult to assign to individual alleles. Linkage disequilibrium might explain the correlated functional status among segregating V segments, but an unknown experimental factor could not be excluded. The classifier was reported to diagnose cytomegalovirus status with high specificity and sensitivity in both the original and validation cohorts. This cohort had only TCR beta chains sequenced, and the lack of alpha or paired-chain data limited which features could be detected. A later analysis found that most CMV-associated TCR beta chains appeared HLA-restricted, with HLA associations seemingly driven largely by CMV exposure. Several of the top co-occurrence clusters appeared to be linked to parvovirus B19, influenza, CMV and Epstein-Barr virus, according to a later analysis. In a later genetic analysis, a missense DCLRE1C variant was associated with V-gene and J-gene trimming of TCR beta chains, and the association was replicated in an independent cohort. It was suggested by the authors that the approach could potentially be generalized to other disease states and immunological phenotypes. Compared with equally common non-associated chains, HLA-associated TCR beta chains in a later analysis were more clonally expanded and had lower generation probabilities. Some IMGT-functional V segments, including TRBV6-2 and TRBV6-3, could not be distinguished by the 87-base-pair reads and were therefore excluded. In an earlier analysis of about 600 of the donors, most TCR beta V segments appeared in productive rearrangements about 90% or about 30% of the time, broadly matching IMGT annotations. Because counts were too low, about 18 rarely observed V segments, including chromosome 9 orphons, were excluded from the earlier analysis of about 500 of the donors. In a later analysis, TCR association rates were found to vary across HLA loci, with the most associated TCRs seen for DRB1 alleles and the fewest for HLA-C alleles. In the study, approximately 150 TCR beta chains were listed as associated with cytomegalovirus. A cluster of highly shared sequence variants was judged likely to be a technical artifact of the sequencing pipeline.

The cohort was made up of hundreds of healthy bone marrow donors. All cohort members were sampled while nominally healthy, although unrecorded immune exposures were likely present. The donor was CMV seronegative and belonged to the group of roughly 330 seronegative cohort members. Each donor provided a peripheral blood sample, and peripheral blood mononuclear cells were used for TCR beta sequencing. Genomic DNA was extracted from the blood cell samples with the Qiagen DNeasy Blood Extraction Kit. With regard to this clone: Its antigen specificity is not known. No much larger clone exists at a distance of one base, and base qualities are not known.

For CDR1 and CDR2, the germline V gene lists MDHEN and SYDVKM. The CDR3 holds 17 amino acids from the cysteine to the phenylalanine. Only the CDR3 region is kept as DNA, spanning 51 bases read in frame from base 1. Trimming costs V 5 bases and J 3 bases, and their ends lie 21 bases apart. The library was generated by the immunoSEQ multiplex PCR assay. For the multiplex PCR, a mixture combining 60 forward primers for TCR Vbeta segments and 13 reverse primers for TCR Jbeta segments was used. Amplification of the CDR3 region of rearranged TCR beta genes was performed with a multiplex PCR assay on genomic DNA. On the Illumina HiSeq System, the amplified TCR beta libraries were sequenced as 87-base-pair reads. Concerning the study's data processing: A later analysis tallied about 77 million unique TCR beta chains across the 660 or so repertoires, and around 12 million of those chains were shared by two or more donors. Raw reads were error-corrected and collapsed into unique sequences with a nearest-neighbor algorithm that merged closely related sequences to remove PCR and sequencing errors. V, D and J gene segments were assigned by aligning CDR3 sequences to IMGT reference sequences. For a sequence to be retained, a match of at least six nucleotides to both a V gene segment and a J gene segment was required. A rearrangement counted as productive if the CDR3 had no stop codons and remained in frame with V and J, and every other rearrangement counted as non-productive. Following IMGT convention, CDR3 was defined as the stretch from the second conserved V-encoded cysteine up to the conserved J-encoded phenylalanine. In an earlier analysis of around 540 of the donors, sequences lacking an unambiguous match to a single V gene segment were excluded. An earlier analysis of fewer than 750 of the donors called V segments functional above 56.7% productive rearrangements and segregating when the between-donor standard deviation exceeded 5%. A statistical classification framework was developed to diagnose cytomegalovirus status using the catalog of TCR beta chain sequences. A later analysis assigned V and J genes by comparing TCR nucleotide sequences with IMGT/GENE-DB human TR gene sequences. The TCRdist pipeline was used in a later analysis to assign CDR3 sequences and most-parsimonious VDJ recombination scenarios. In a later analysis, every TCR beta chain was defined by the combination of its CDR3 amino acid sequence and its V-gene family, and reads without a unique V-gene family were dropped. A later analysis removed 592 highly shared, low-generation-probability nucleotide sequences to deal with suspected cross-contamination and a sequencing artifact. In a later analysis, a clonal expansion index for each public chain was calculated from normalized within-repertoire ranks of inferred template counts. A later analysis computed generation probabilities with a VDJ recombination model fitted to out-of-frame rearrangements, and checked the results against IGoR. In a later analysis, TCR-TCR, TCR-HLA and TCR-CMV co-occurrence was scored with hypergeometric tests, and a repertoire-size bias correction was applied to TCR pairs. To estimate false discovery rates, a later analysis permuted the HLA or CMV assignments 20 times. In a later analysis, co-occurring TCRs were grouped with DBSCAN, and TCRdist sequence similarity was added when clustering was performed within HLA-allele-positive subsets. Repertoires with fewer than 30,000 or more than 120,000 public chains were left out of co-occurrence clustering, as were roughly five repertoires with anomalous nucleotide sharing. Imported from immuneACCESS, the table was reduced by TCRdb to in-frame sequences with V and J called. These copies leave out some clones; in studies compared against another copy, an unresolved V gene accounts for under half, and the cause of the remainder is not known. The V and J calls and the clone size are those of that table, but D and trimming were determined from the DNA. The sample table records 250,000 or so clones; roughly 91% of these occur just once. The ten largest account for approximately 1.5% of the sample.

This receptor was identified in a girl aged 2 to 9 in good health and CMV-seronegative. This sequence uses TRBV28 and TRBJ2-3, and perhaps TRBD1 as D gene, on 5 matching bases. Sequencing input: PBMCs. The bases are TGTGCCAGCAGTCCGCACTCAGGGAAAAGCGTGACAGATACGCAGTATTTT. Translated, this is CASSPHSGKSVTDTQYF.